One and the same sample provided the 12 T cell receptor beta chains below, sequenced in a study of beta chain features in type 1 diabetes. Study results and limitations: TCRB CDR3s from Type 1 diabetes patients were moderately but significantly shorter in all four CD4+ subsets.

Their cognate antigens are unknown. Reverse transcribing all isolated RNA meant expressed TCRB transcripts were sequenced. Assay: immunoSEQ multiplex PCR; the TCRdb copy retains only in-frame clones and omits some. The sample lists about 160,000 clones; roughly 8% were seen once. Sequencing was done on a sample of central memory CD4+ T cells from blood. The receptors shown here come from a man between 18 and 35 years old with type 1 diabetes.

This clone has only a few counts. The chain employs TRBV2 and TRBJ1-2; 7 nucleotides agree with TRBD1. The germline gives CDR1 SNHLY, CDR2 FYNNEI. J lost 5 bases, V lost 6 bases, and 15 bases had no gene match. The CDR3 spans 16 residues. Written as DNA, the CDR3 is TGTGCCAGCAGGGGAACAATAGACAGGGTTGGGTATGGCTACACCTTC. Translation: CASRGTIDRVGYGYTF. Supplemented by reference TRBV2 and TRBJ1-2, the full variable domain reads EPEVTQTPSHQVTQMGQEVILRCVPISNHLYFYWYRQILGQKVEFLVSFYNNEISEKSEIFDDQFSVERPDGSNFTLKIRSTKLEDSAMYFCASRGTIDRVGYGYTFGSGTRLTVV.

This sequence joins TRBV5-1 and TRBJ2-5; 13 positions match TRBD2. This CDR3 has 15 amino acids. Germline values: CDR1 SGHRS, CDR2 YFSETQ. The V and J ends lost 4 bases and 5 bases, in that order; junction bases with no gene match: 5. CDR3 sequence reads: CASSTGLAGVETQYF. The CDR3 region has the DNA TGCGCCAGCAGCACCGGACTAGCGGGAGTGGAGACCCAGTACTTC.

This clone qualifies as medium-sized. The gene calls are TRBV4-3 and TRBJ2-2; D possibly corresponds to TRBD1 (6 bases). Germline V CDR1 and CDR2: LGHNA, YSLEER. The CDR3 is 15 residues long. V lost 0 bases and J 4 bases, leaving 9 bases between the germline ends. The CDR3 protein is CASSQEQGGTGELFF. Written as DNA, the CDR3 is TGCGCCAGCAGCCAAGAACAGGGTGGCACCGGGGAGCTGTTTTTT.

V usage is TRBV30 and J usage is TRBJ2-7; D call uncertain. Trimming took off 0 bases at V and 13 bases at J, with 16 bases between the two ends. The germline gives CDR1 GTSNPN, CDR2 SVGIG (reference sequence). The CDR3 loop spans 12 amino acids. The CDR3 reads CAWSVGGTRRYF. The CDR3 region has the DNA TGTGCCTGGAGTGTAGGCGGCACCCGTCGTTACTTC.

In this sample, this clone turned up a few times. This chain joins TRBV11-2 and TRBJ2-7; a weak D match, TRBD1 (6 bases). CDR3 size: 15 residues. V was cut by 5 bases and J by 3 bases, with 17 bases left in between. The germline V gene encodes CDR1 SGHAT and CDR2 FQNNGV. In nucleotides, the CDR3 is TGTGCCAGCAGCCTAAACCAGGGGCTAAACTACGAGCAGTACTTC. As protein: CASSLNQGLNYEQYF.

This clone has just a few counts. This chain uses TRBV25-1 with TRBJ1-1, with D perhaps matching TRBD1 (5 bases). Trimming shortened V by 6 bases and J by 2 bases, and 10 bases separated the two germline ends. In germline, CDR1 is MGHDK, CDR2 SYGVNS. This CDR3 comprises 13 residues. The CDR3 loop is CASSSQVNTEAFF. The CDR3 DNA reads TGTGCCAGCAGCTCACAGGTAAACACTGAAGCTTTCTTT.

This clone showed up just once. CDR3 sequence reads: CASSPSSGQGNYEQYF. The CDR3 bases are TGCGCCAGCAGTCCATCTTCGGGGCAGGGGAATTACGAGCAGTACTTC. This sequence joins TRBV10-1 and TRBJ2-7, with D possibly matching TRBD1 (6 bases). The V and J ends lost 5 bases and 4 bases respectively, with 21 bases between them. This CDR3 spans 16 amino acids. Germline lookup yields CDR1 WNHNN and CDR2 SYGVQD (reference sequence).

This clone turned up a few times. The V call is TRBV30, the J call TRBJ2-3, with 8 bases fitting TRBD2. The CDR3 sequence is 14 residues long. Germline CDR1 is GTSNPN and CDR2 is SVGIG (reference sequence). Here the CDR3 reads CVAAGGPDGNTQYF. The CDR3, as DNA: TGTGTGGCGGCGGGAGGACCCGATGGGAATACGCAGTATTTT.

The V call is TRBV21-1, the J call TRBJ2-7; the D call of TRBD1 is as the table states it, not checked on the DNA. TRBV21-1 is assigned pseudogene status. The CDR3 runs to 11 residues. This chain's CDR3 is CASSKGGQGHF. DNA for the CDR3: TGTGCCAGCAGCAAGGGGGGACAGGGACACTTC.

The chain employs TRBV5-1 and TRBJ2-1; 10 bases map to TRBD2. Trimming took 6 bases from V and 5 from J; bases not matched to a gene: 11. Germline values: CDR1 SGHRS, CDR2 YFSETQ. The CDR3 is 16 amino acids. The CDR3 DNA is TGCGCCAGCACGCCGCGCGGACTAGCGGTTAACAATGAGCAGTTCTTC. It translates to CASTPRGLAVNNEQFF.

This clone showed up just a few times. The genes are TRBV30 and TRBJ1-5; D is perhaps TRBD1 (5 bases). Germline CDR1 is GTSNPN and CDR2 is SVGIG (reference sequence). The CDR3 is 15 residues long. Trimming pared 2 bases from V and 4 bases from J, leaving 15 bases between. The CDR3 sequence is CAWSRQGLWNQPQHF. The CDR3 DNA reads as TGTGCCTGGAGTCGTCAGGGCCTATGGAATCAGCCCCAGCATTTT.

The V call is TRBV7-2, the J call TRBJ2-6; 8 positions agree with TRBD1. V gave up 5 bases and J gave up 0 bases; unmatched junction bases: 9. The CDR3 contains 18 residues. Germline V gene data show CDR1 as SGHTA and CDR2 as FQGNSA. Written as DNA, the CDR3 is TGTGCCAGCAGCCCCTGGGACAGGTCCTTCTCTGGGGCCAACGTCCTGACTTTC. This encodes CASSPWDRSFSGANVLTF.